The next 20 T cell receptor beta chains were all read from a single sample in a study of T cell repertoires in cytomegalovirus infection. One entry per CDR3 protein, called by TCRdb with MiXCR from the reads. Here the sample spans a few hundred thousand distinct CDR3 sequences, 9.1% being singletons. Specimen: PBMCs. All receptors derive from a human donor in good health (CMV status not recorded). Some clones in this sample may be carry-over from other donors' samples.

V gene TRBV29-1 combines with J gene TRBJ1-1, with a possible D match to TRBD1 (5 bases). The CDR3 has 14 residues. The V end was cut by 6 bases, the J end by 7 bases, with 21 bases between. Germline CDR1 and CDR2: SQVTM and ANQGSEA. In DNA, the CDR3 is TGCAGCGTGCCCGGGGCAGGGTGGGACTATGAAGCTTTCTTT. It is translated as CSVPGAGWDYEAFF.

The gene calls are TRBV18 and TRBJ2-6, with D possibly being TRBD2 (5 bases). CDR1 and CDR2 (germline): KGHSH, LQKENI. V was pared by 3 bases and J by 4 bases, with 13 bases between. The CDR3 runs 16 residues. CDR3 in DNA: TGTGCCAGCTCACCGGCCAGCGGTTCCGGGGCCAACGTCCTGACTTTC. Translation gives CASSPASGSGANVLTF.

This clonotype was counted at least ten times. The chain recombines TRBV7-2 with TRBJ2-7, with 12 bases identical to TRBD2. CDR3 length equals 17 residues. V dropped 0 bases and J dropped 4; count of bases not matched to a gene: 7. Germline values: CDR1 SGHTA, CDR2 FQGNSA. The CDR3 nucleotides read TGTGCCAGCAGCTTAGCGGGACTAGCGGGCCCTAGGTACGAGCAGTACTTC. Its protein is CASSLAGLAGPRYEQYF.

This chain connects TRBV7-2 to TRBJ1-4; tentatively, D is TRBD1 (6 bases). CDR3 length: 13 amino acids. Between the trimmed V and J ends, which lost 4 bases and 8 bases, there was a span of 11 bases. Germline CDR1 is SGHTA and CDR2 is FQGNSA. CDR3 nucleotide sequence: TGTGCCAGCAGCTGGGACACCCGAGAAAAACTGTTTTTT. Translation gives CASSWDTREKLFF. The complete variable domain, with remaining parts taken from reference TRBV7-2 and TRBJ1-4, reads GAGVSQSPSNKVTEKGKDVELRCDPISGHTALYWYRQSLGQGLEFLIYFQGNSAPDKSGLPSDRFSAERTGGSVSTLTIQRTQQEDSAVYLCASSWDTREKLFFGSGTQLSVL.

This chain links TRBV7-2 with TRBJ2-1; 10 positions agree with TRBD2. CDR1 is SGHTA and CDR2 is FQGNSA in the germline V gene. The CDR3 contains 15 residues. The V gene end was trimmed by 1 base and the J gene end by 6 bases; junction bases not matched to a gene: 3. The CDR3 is CASSLVLAGTNEQFF. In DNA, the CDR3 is TGTGCCAGCAGCTTAGTACTAGCGGGGACCAATGAGCAGTTCTTC.

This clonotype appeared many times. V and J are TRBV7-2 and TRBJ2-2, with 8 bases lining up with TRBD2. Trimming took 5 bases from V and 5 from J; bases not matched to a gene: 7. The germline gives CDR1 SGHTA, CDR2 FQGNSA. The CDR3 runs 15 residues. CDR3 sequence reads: CASSPGTSRTGELFF. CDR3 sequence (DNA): TGTGCCAGCAGCCCCGGGACTAGTCGGACCGGGGAGCTGTTTTTT.

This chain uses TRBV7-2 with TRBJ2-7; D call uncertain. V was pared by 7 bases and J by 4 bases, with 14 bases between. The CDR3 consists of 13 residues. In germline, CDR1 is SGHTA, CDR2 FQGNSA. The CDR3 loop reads CASTLGREYEQYF. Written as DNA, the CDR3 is TGTGCCAGCACTCTCGGCAGAGAATACGAGCAGTACTTC.

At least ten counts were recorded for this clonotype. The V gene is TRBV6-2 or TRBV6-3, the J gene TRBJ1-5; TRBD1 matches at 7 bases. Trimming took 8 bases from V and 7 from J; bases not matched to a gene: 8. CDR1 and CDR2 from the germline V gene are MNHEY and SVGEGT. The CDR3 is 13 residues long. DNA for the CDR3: TGTGCCAGCCGGGACAGTGGGGAGCAGCCCCAGCATTTT. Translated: CASRDSGEQPQHF.

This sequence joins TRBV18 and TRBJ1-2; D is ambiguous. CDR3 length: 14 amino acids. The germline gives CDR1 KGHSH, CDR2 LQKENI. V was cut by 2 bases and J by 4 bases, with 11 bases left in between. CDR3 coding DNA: TGTGCCAGCTCACCATCTGGGCAGCTCTATGGCTACACCTTC. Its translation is CASSPSGQLYGYTF.

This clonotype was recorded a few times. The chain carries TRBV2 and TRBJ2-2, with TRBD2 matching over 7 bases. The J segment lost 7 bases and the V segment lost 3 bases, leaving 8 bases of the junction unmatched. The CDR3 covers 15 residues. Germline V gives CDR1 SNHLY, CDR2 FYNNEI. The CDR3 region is CASSELASGNGELFF. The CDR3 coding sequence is TGTGCCAGCAGTGAGTTGGCTAGCGGAAACGGGGAGCTGTTTTTT. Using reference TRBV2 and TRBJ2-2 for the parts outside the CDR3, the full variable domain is EPEVTQTPSHQVTQMGQEVILRCVPISNHLYFYWYRQILGQKVEFLVSFYNNEISEKSEIFDDQFSVERPDGSNFTLKIRSTKLEDSAMYFCASSELASGNGELFFGEGSRLTVL.

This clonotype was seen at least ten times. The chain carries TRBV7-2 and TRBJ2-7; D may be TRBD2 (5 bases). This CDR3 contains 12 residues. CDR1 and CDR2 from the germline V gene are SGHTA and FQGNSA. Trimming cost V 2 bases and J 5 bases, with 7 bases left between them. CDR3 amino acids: CASSLQRDEQYF. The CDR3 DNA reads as TGTGCCAGCAGCTTACAGAGGGACGAGCAGTACTTC.

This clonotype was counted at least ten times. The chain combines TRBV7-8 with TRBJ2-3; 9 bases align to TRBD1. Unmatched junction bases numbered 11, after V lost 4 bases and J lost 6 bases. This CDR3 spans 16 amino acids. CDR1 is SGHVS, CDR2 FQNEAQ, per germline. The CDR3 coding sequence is TGTGCCAGCAGCTCCGTGGGACAGGGCCATACGGATACGCAGTATTTT. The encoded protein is CASSSVGQGHTDTQYF.

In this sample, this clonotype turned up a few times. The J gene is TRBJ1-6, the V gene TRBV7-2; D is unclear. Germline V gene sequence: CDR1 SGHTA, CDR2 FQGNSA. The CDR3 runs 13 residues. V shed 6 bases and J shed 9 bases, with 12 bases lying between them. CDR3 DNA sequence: TGTGCCAGCAGTCCCCTGGTTAGTTCACCCCTCCACTTT. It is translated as CASSPLVSSPLHF. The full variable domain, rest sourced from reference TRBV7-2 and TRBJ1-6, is GAGVSQSPSNKVTEKGKDVELRCDPISGHTALYWYRQSLGQGLEFLIYFQGNSAPDKSGLPSDRFSAERTGGSVSTLTIQRTQQEDSAVYLCASSPLVSSPLHFGNGTRLTVT.

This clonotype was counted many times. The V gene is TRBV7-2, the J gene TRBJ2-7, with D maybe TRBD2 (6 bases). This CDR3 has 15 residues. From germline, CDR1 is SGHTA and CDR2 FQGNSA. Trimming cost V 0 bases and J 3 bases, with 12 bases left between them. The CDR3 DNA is TGTGCCAGCAGCTTAGCGGCGCAGGGAGGCTACGAGCAGTACTTC. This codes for CASSLAAQGGYEQYF.

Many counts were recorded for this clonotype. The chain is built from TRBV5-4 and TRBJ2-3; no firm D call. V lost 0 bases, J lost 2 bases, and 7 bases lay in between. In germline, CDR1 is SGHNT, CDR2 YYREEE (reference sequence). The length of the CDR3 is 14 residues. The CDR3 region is CASSLAFTTDTQYF. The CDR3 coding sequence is TGTGCCAGCAGCTTGGCCTTCACCACAGATACGCAGTATTTT.

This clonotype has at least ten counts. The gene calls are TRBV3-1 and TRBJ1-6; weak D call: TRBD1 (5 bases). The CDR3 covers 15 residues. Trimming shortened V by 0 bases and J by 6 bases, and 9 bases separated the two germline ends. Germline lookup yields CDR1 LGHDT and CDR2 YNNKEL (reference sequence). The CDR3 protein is CASSQDFDSNSPLHF. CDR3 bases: TGTGCCAGCAGCCAAGATTTCGACAGTAATTCACCCCTCCACTTT.

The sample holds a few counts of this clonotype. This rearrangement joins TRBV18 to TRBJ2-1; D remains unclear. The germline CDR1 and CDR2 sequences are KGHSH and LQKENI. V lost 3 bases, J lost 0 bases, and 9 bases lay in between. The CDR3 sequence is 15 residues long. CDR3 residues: CASSPRDNSYNEQFF. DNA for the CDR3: TGTGCCAGCTCACCGCGCGACAACTCCTACAATGAGCAGTTCTTC.

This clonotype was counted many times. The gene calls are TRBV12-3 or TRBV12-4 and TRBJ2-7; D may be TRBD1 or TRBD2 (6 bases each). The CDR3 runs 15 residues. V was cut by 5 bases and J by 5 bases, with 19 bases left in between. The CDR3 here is CASSVRGTGAHEQYF. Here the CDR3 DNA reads TGTGCCAGCAGTGTACGCGGGACGGGGGCCCACGAGCAGTACTTC.

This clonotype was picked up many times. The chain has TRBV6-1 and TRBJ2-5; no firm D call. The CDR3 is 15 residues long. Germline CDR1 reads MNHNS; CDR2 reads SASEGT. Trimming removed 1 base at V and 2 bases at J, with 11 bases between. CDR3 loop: CASSEVWVRQETQYF. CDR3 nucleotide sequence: TGTGCCAGCAGTGAAGTTTGGGTCAGACAAGAGACCCAGTACTTC.

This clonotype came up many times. The DNA of the CDR3 is TGTGCCAGTAAAGGGTTTAGGGACACCGGGGAGCTGTTTTTT. This gives the protein CASKGFRDTGELFF. This sequence joins TRBV19 and TRBJ2-2; D not certain. Deletions cut 7 bases from V and 3 bases from J, with 12 bases between. Germline V gives CDR1 LNHDA, CDR2 SQIVND (reference sequence). This CDR3 comprises 14 residues. The whole variable domain, remainder taken from reference TRBV19 and TRBJ2-2, is DGGITQSPKYLFRKEGQNVTLSCEQNLNHDAMYWYRQDPGQGLRLIYYSQIVNDFQKGDIAEGYSVSREKKESFPLTVTSAQKNPTAFYLCASKGFRDTGELFFGEGSRLTVL.